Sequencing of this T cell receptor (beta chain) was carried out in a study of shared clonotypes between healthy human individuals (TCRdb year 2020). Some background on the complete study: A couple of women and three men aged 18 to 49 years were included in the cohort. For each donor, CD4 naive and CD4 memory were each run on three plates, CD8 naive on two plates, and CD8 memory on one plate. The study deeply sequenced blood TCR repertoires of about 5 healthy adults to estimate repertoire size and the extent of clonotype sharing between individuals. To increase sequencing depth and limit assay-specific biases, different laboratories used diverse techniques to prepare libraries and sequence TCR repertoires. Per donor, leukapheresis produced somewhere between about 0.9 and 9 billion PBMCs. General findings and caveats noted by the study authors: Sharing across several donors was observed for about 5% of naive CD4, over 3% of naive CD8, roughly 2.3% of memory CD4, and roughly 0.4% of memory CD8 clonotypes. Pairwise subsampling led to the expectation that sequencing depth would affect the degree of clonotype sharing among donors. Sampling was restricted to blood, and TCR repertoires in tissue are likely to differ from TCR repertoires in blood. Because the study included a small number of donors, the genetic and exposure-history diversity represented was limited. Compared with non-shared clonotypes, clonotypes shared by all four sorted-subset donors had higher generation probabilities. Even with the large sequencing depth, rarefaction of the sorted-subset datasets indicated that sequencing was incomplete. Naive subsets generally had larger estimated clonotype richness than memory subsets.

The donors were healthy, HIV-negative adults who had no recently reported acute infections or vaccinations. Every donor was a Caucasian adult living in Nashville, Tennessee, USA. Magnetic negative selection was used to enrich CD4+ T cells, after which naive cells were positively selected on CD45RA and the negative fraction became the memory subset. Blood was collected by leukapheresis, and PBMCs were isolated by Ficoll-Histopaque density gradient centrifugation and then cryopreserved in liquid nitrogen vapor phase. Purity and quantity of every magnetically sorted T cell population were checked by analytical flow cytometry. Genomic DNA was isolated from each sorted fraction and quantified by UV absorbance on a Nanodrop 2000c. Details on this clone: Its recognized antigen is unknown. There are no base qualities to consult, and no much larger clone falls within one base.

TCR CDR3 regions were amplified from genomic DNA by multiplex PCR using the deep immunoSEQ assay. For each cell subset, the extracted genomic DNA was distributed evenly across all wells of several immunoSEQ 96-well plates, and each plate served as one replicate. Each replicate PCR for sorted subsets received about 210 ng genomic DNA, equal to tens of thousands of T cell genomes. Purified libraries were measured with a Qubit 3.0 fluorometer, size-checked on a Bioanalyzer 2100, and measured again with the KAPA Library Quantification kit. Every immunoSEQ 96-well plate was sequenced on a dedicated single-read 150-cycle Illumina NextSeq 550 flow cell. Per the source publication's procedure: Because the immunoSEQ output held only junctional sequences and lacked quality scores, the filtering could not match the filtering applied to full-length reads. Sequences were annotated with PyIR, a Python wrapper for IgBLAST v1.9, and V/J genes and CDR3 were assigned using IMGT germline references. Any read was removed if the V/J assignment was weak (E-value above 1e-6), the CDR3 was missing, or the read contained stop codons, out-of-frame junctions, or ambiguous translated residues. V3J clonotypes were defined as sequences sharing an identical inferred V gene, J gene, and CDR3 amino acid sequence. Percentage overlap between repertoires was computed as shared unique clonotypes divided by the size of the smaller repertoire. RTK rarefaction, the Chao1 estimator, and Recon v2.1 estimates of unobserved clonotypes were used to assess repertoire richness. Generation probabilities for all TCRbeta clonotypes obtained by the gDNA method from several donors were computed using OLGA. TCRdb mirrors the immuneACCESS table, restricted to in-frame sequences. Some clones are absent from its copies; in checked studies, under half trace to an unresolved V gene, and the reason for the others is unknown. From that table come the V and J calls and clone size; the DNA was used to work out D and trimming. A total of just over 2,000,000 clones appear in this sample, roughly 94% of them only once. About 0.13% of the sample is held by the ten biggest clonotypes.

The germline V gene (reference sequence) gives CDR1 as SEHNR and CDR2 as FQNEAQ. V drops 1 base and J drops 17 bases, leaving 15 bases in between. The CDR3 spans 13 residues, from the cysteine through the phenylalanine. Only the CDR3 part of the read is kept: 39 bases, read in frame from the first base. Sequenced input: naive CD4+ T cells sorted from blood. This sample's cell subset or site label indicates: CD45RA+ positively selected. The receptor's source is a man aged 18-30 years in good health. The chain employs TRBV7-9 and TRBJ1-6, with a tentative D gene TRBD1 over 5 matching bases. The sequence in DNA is TGTGCCAGCAGCTTAGATGAGGGGATGCCGGTCCACTTT. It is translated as CASSLDEGMPVHF.